The following is a T cell receptor (beta chain) sequence with its context. A TCRbeta library incorporating unique molecular identifiers was prepared. TCRdb itself ran the PCR reads through MiXCR, one entry per CDR3 protein. The table lists 380,000 or so distinct CDR3 sequences, about an eighth of them singletons. The CDR3 covers 12 residues. Trimming removed 9 bases at V and 6 bases at J, with 14 bases between. Germline CDR1 SNHLY, CDR2 FYNNEI. The data belong to a study of T-cell reconstitution after alpha-beta-depleted transplantation in children. The sequence derives from a human donor who donated a stem cell graft to a child with Fanconi anemia. The sequences come from PBMCs, collected from the stem cell graft. The genes are TRBV2 and TRBJ1-2; a possible D gene is TRBD1 (5 bases). The CDR3: CASTAGFDGYTF. DNA for the CDR3: TGTGCCAGTACGGCAGGGTTCGATGGCTACACCTTC.